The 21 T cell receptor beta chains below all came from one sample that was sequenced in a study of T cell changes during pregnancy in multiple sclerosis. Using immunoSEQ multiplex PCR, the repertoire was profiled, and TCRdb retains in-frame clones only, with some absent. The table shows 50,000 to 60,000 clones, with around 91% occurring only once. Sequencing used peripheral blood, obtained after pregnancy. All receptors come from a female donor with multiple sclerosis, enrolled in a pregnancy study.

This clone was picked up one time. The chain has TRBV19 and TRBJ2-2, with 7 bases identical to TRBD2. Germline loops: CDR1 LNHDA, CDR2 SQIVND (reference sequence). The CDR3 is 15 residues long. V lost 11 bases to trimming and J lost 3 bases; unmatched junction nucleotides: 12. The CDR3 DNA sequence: TGTGCCTCGAACGGGGGGACTACTTACACCGGGGAGCTGTTTTTT. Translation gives CASNGGTTYTGELFF.

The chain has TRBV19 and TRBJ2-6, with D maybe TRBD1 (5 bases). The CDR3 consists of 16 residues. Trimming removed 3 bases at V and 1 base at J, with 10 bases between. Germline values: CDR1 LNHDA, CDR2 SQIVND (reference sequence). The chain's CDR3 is CASSISAGSGANVLTF. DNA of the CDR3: TGTGCCAGTAGTATCTCGGCAGGGTCTGGGGCCAACGTCCTGACTTTC. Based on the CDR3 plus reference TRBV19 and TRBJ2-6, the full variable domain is DGGITQSPKYLFRKEGQNVTLSCEQNLNHDAMYWYRQDPGQGLRLIYYSQIVNDFQKGDIAEGYSVSREKKESFPLTVTSAQKNPTAFYLCASSISAGSGANVLTFGAGSRLTVL.

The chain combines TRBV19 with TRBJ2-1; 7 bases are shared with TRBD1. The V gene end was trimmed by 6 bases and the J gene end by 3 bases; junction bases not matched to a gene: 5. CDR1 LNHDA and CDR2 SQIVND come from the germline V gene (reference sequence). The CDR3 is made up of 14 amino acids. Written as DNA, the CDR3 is TGTGCCAGTAGGCCGGGACAGTTCTACAATGAGCAGTTCTTC. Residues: CASRPGQFYNEQFF.

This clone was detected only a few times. CDR3 sequence reads: CASSQPDTKPGFF. CDR3 nucleotides: TGCGCCAGCAGCCAGCCCGATACGAAGCCGGGTTTCTTT. The chain carries TRBV4-1 and TRBJ1-1; no firm D call. Germline CDR1 and CDR2: MGHRA and YSYEKL. V gave up 3 bases and J gave up 13 bases, with 18 bases separating them. There are 13 residues in the CDR3.

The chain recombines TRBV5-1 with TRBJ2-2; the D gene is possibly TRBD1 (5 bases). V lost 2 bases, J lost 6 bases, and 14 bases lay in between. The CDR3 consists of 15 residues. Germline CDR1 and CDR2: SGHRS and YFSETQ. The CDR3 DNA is TGCGCCAGCAGCTTTCAGGGCTCGACGTCCGGGGAGCTGTTTTTT. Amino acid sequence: CASSFQGSTSGELFF.

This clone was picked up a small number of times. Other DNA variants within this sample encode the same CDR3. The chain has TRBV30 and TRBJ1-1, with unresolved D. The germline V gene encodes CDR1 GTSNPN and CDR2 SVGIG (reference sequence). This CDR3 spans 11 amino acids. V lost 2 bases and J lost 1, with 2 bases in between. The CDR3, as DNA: TGTGCCTGGAGTCGGAACACTGAAGCTTTCTTT. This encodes CAWSRNTEAFF.

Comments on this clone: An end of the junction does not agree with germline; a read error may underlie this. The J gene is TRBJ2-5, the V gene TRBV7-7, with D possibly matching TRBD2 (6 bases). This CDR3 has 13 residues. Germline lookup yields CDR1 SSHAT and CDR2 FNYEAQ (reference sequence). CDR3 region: CASSRGLEETQYF. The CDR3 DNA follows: TGTGCTAGCAGCCGGGGGTTAGAAGAGACCCAGTACTTC.

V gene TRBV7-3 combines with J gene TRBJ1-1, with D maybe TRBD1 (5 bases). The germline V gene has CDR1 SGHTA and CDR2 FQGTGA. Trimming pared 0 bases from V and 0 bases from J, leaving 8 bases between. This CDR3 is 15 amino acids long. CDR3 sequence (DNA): TGTGCCAGCAGCTTAACGGGGCGGATGAACACTGAAGCTTTCTTT. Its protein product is CASSLTGRMNTEAFF.

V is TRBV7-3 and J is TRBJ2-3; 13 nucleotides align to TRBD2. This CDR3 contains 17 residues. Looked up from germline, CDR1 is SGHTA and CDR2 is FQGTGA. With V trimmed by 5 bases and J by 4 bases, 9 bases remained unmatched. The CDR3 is CASSPERLAGGPDTQYF. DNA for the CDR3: TGTGCCAGCAGCCCCGAAAGACTAGCGGGGGGCCCAGATACGCAGTATTTT.

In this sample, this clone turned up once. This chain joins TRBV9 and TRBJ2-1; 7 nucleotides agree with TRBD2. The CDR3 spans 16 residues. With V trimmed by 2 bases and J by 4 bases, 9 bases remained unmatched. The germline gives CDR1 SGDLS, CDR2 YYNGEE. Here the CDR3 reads CASSVGSGAEYNEQFF. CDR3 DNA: TGTGCCAGCAGCGTCGGGAGCGGGGCCGAATACAATGAGCAGTTCTTC.

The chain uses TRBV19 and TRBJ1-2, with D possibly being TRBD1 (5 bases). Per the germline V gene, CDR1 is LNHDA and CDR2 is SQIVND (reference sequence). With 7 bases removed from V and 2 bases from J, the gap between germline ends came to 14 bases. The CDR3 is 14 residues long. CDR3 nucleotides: TGTGCCAGTAAACCCGGCTCAGGGAACTATGGCTACACCTTC. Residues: CASKPGSGNYGYTF.

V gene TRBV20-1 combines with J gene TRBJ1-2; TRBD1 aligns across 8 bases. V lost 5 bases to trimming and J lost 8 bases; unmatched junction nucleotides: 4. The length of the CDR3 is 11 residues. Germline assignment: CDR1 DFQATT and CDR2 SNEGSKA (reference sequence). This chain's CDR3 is CSASQGGGYTF. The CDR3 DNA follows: TGCAGTGCTTCACAGGGGGGCGGCTACACCTTC.

CDR3 nucleotides: TGTGCCAGCAGTGAATACCCGACAGGGGTCAATTCACCCCTCCACTTT. Protein product: CASSEYPTGVNSPLHF. The J gene is TRBJ1-6, the V gene TRBV25-1, with TRBD1 matching 8 bases. CDR3 length equals 16 residues. The V gene's germline CDR1 is MGHDK and CDR2 SYGVNS. V lost 0 bases and J lost 7; bases outside the gene matches: 5.

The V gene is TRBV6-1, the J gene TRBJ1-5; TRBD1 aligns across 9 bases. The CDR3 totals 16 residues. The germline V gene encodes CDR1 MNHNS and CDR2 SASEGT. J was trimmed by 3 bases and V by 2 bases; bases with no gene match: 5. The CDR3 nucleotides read TGTGCCAGCAGTGAATGGGGACAGGGTTTCAATCAGCCCCAGCATTTT. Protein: CASSEWGQGFNQPQHF.

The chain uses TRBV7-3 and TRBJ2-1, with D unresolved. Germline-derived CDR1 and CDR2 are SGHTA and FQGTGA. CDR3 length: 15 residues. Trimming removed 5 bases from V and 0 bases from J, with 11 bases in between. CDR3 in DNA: TGTGCCAGCAGCCCGACAATTTCCTCCTACAATGAGCAGTTCTTC. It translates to CASSPTISSYNEQFF.

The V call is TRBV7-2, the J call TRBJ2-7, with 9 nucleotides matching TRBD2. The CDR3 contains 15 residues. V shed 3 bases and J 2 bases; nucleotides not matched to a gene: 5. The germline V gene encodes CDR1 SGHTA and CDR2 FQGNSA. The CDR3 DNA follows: TGTGCCAGCAGCTTCTTTAGCGGGGGAGCCTACGAGCAGTACTTC. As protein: CASSFFSGGAYEQYF.

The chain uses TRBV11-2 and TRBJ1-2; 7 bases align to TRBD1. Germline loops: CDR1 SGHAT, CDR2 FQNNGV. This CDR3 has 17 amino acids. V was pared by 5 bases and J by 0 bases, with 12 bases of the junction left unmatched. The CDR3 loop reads CASSVIEGQMTNYGYTF. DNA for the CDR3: TGTGCCAGCAGCGTAATTGAGGGACAGATGACTAACTATGGCTACACCTTC. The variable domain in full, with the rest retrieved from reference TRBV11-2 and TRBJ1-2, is EAGVAQSPRYKIIEKRQSVAFWCNPISGHATLYWYQQILGQGPKLLIQFQNNGVVDDSQLPKDRFSAERLKGVDSTLKIQPAKLEDSAVYLCASSVIEGQMTNYGYTFGSGTRLTVV.

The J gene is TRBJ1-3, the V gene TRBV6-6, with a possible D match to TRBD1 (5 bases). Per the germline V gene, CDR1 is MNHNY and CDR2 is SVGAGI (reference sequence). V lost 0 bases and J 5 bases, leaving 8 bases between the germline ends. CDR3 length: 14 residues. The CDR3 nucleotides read TGTGCCAGCAGTTACTCACAGGACAGAAACACCATATATTTT. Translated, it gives CASSYSQDRNTIYF.

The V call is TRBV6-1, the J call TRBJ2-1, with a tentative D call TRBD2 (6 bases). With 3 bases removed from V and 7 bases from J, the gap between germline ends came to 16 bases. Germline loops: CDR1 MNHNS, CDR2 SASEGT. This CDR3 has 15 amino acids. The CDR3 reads CASSEGDWGKNEQFF. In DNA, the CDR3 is TGTGCCAGCAGTGAGGGGGACTGGGGAAAGAATGAGCAGTTCTTC.

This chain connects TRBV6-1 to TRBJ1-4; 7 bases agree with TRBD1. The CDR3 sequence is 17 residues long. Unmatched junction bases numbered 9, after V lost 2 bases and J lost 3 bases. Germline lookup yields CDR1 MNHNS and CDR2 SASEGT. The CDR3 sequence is CASSETPPGQPNEKLFF. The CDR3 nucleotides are TGTGCCAGCAGTGAAACCCCTCCGGGACAGCCTAATGAAAAACTGTTTTTT.

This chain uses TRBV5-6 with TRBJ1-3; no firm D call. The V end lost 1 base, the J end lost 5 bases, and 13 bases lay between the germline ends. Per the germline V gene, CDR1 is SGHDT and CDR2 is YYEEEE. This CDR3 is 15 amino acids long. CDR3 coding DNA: TGTGCCAGCAGCTTGATCAAAGGCGGTAGAAACACCATATATTTT. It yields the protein CASSLIKGGRNTIYF.